The source of this T cell receptor (beta chain) is a study of T-cell reconstitution after alpha-beta-depleted transplantation in children. Library preparation (for TCRbeta) was performed with unique molecular identifiers. TCRdb re-called the PCR reads with MiXCR, one entry per CDR3 protein. The data hold about 400,000 distinct CDR3 sequences, with about 20% observed a single time. This clonotype was counted at least ten times. CDR1 and CDR2 from the germline V gene are SSHAT and FNYEAQ (reference sequence). Deletions cut 1 base from V and 5 bases from J, with 9 bases between. This CDR3 contains 14 residues.

This TCR was sampled from a human donor who donated a stem cell graft to a child with acute myeloid leukemia. This chain links TRBV7-7 with TRBJ2-1; no reliable D call. The sequenced sample was PBMCs from the stem cell graft donor, obtained from the stem cell graft. The CDR3 loop reads CASSLVVGNNEQFF. CDR3 sequence (DNA): TGTGCCAGCAGCTTAGTTGTGGGCAACAATGAGCAGTTCTTC.